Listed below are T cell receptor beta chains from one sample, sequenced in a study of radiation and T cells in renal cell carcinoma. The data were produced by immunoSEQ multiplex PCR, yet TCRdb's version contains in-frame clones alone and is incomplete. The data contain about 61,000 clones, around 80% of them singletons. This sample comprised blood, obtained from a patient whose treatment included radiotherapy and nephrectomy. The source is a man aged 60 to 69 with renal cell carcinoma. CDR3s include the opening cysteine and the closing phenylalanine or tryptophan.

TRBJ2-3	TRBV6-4	CASSDSTGGSGTQYF
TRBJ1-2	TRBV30	CAWSGRREIGYTF
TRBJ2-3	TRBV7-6	CASSLVRPGTDTQYF
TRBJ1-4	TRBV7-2	CASSLGPGQRNEKLFF
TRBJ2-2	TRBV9	CASSGTSFTGELFF
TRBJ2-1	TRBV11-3	CASSLASGNNEQFF
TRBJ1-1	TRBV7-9	CASSRPWTGGEAFF
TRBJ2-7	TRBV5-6	CASIVHRGIYF
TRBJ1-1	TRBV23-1	CASSHGDGDRTSSEAFF
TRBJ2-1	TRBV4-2	CASSQDRRPSYNEQFF
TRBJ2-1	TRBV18	CASSPGGTSGYNEQFF
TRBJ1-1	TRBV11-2	CASSSSTANTEAFF
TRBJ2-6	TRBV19	CASITSGANVLTF
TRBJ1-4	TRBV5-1	CASSLAGDATNEKLFF
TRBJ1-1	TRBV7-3	CASSFDRSGNTEAFF
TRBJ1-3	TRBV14	CASSRPGQVTNTIYF
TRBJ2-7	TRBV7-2	CASSLELYEQYF
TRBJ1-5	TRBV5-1	CASSLRGDQPQHF
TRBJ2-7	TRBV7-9	CASSLGGQGPGYEQYF
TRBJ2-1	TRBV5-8	CASSLDTENEQFF
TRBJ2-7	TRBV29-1	CSVEEGRSYEQYF
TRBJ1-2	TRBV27	CASSSLGSDYGYTF
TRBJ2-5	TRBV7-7	CASSLALAGGQKTQYF
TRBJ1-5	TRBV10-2	CASTAQWNQPQHF
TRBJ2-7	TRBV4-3	CASSQDSGQASYEQYF
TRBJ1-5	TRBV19	CASSMGHQQPQHF